Following are 6 T cell receptor beta chains from one sample sequenced in a study of blood T cell repertoires in COVID-19. Repertoires were generated with immunoSEQ multiplex PCR, while TCRdb's copy carries only in-frame clones and drops some. Among around 220,000 clones listed, 70% to 85% were seen once. Source material: peripheral blood. These receptor sequences come from a woman of 80 years or more with COVID-19, enrolled during active disease.

The chain couples TRBV27 to TRBJ2-2, with TRBD1 matching over 8 bases. The CDR3 spans 16 residues. The trim removed 3 bases at V and 2 bases at J, leaving 5 bases unmatched. In germline, CDR1 is MNHEY, CDR2 SMNVEV (reference sequence). The CDR3 nucleotides are TGTGCCAGCAGTTTTCAAGACAGGGGAAACACCGGGGAGCTGTTTTTT. Its protein is CASSFQDRGNTGELFF.

The rearrangement uses TRBV19 and TRBJ2-7; 7 bases line up with TRBD1. Per the germline V gene, CDR1 is LNHDA and CDR2 is SQIVND (reference sequence). The junction had 14 bases not matched to a gene; V was cut back by 6 bases and J by 0 bases. The CDR3 length is 17 residues. CDR3 sequence (DNA): TGTGCCAGTAGCATGAGCCCTGGGACAGACTACTCCTACGAGCAGTACTTC. Its translation: CASSMSPGTDYSYEQYF.

The chain recombines TRBV9 with TRBJ1-1; unclear D gene. Germline values: CDR1 SGDLS, CDR2 YYNGEE. Trimming stripped 4 bases from V and 0 bases from J, with 16 bases between. There are 16 residues in the CDR3. For the CDR3, the DNA is TGTGCCAGCAGCCCCGTTGGCGGGGTCATGAACACTGAAGCTTTCTTT. This translates into CASSPVGGVMNTEAFF.

The gene calls are TRBV27 and TRBJ1-5; 7 bases match TRBD1. This CDR3 comprises 15 residues. V shed 6 bases, J shed 0 bases, and the junction held 5 bases outside the gene matches. In germline, CDR1 is MNHEY, CDR2 SMNVEV (reference sequence). CDR3 sequence (DNA): TGTGCCAGCAGGGGGACAGATAGTAGCAATCAGCCCCAGCATTTT. It encodes CASRGTDSSNQPQHF.

The chain joins TRBV18 to TRBJ2-3, with D unclear. The CDR3 loop spans 14 amino acids. V gave up 4 bases and J gave up 2 bases, with 10 bases separating them. Germline V gene sequence: CDR1 KGHSH, CDR2 LQKENI. Written as DNA, the CDR3 is TGTGCCAGCTCACTGACGGGTTTCACAGATACGCAGTATTTT. It translates to CASSLTGFTDTQYF.

The chain carries TRBV2 and TRBJ2-3, with 8 nucleotides matching TRBD2. This CDR3 has 17 residues. Per the germline V gene, CDR1 is SNHLY and CDR2 is FYNNEI. Trimming at V came to 8 bases and at J to 0 bases, leaving 13 bases not matched to a gene. The CDR3 spells CASGRSGGGPSTDTQYF. The DNA for the CDR3 is TGTGCCAGCGGTCGAAGCGGGGGAGGACCTAGCACAGATACGCAGTATTTT.